Presented here are 3 T cell receptor beta chains from one specimen sequenced in a study of blood T cell repertoires in COVID-19. Sequencing used immunoSEQ multiplex PCR; TCRdb keeps in-frame clones, though not all of them. The sample has approximately 100,000 clones, around 84% seen once; the top ten hold 2.1%. What was sequenced was peripheral blood. Every receptor here comes from a human donor in a cohort sampled during active COVID-19.

The chain couples TRBV9 to TRBJ1-3; no definite D call. Germline CDR1 reads SGDLS; CDR2 reads YYNGEE. Trimming shortened V by 0 bases and J by 0 bases, and 13 bases separated the two germline ends. This CDR3 region has 17 residues. The DNA for the CDR3 is TGTGCCAGCAGCGTAGCCCTCCCGGGAGGCTCTGGAAACACCATATATTTT. Amino acids: CASSVALPGGSGNTIYF.

The J gene is TRBJ2-3, the V gene TRBV28; weak D call: TRBD1 (6 bases). Germline V gives CDR1 MDHEN, CDR2 SYDVKM. Trimming took 5 bases from V and 2 from J, leaving 14 bases between them. This CDR3 has 15 residues. The CDR3 DNA is TGTGCCAGCAGTCCCCCGACAGGAAACACAGATACGCAGTATTTT. It specifies CASSPPTGNTDTQYF.

The V gene is TRBV9, the J gene TRBJ2-3, with 8 bases aligning to TRBD2. The germline CDR1 and CDR2 sequences are SGDLS and YYNGEE. With V trimmed by 1 base and J by 1 base, 2 bases remained unmatched. This CDR3 spans 15 amino acids. The CDR3 loop reads CASSVTAGGTDTQYF. The CDR3 DNA reads as TGTGCCAGCAGCGTAACAGCGGGGGGCACAGATACGCAGTATTTT.